A selection of T cell receptor beta chains follows, all from one sample in a study of low-dose radiotherapy and immunotherapy resistance in tumors. One entry per CDR3 protein, called by TCRdb with MiXCR from the reads. Counted here are around 58,000 distinct CDR3 sequences, about a quarter occurring once; the ten biggest clones make up around 6.5%. The input for sequencing was PBMCs, taken after low-dose radiotherapy plus immunotherapy. All receptors come from a male donor with prostate cancer. Each CDR3 is given with its conserved first and last residue. A D gene is named only where the DNA matches it firmly. For some rows the clone size is stated as once, few or many, or as a class when expanded; others skip it.

CASSRTSGDGEQFF,TGTGCCAGCAGCCGGACTAGCGGGGATGGTGAGCAGTTCTTC,TRBJ2-1,TRBD2,TRBV3-1,14,many
CASSRLFSPLHF,TGTGCCAGCAGCCGGCTATTCTCACCCCTCCACTTT,TRBJ1-6,NA,TRBV7-2,12,many
CASSEGGAGYNEQFF,TGTGCCAGCAGTGAAGGGGGGGCCGGGTACAATGAGCAGTTCTTC,TRBJ2-1,NA,TRBV2,15,NA
CATVRGAANTEAFF,TGTGCCACCGTCAGGGGAGCTGCGAACACTGAAGCTTTCTTT,TRBJ1-1,NA,TRBV15,14,many
CASSLKIRGDGTEAFF,TGTGCCAGCTCACTGAAAATACGGGGGGATGGTACTGAAGCTTTCTTT,TRBJ1-1,NA,TRBV18,16,NA
CSARVGVRGETQYF,TGCAGTGCTAGAGTGGGGGTGAGAGGGGAGACCCAGTACTTC,TRBJ2-5,NA,TRBV20-1,14,many
CASSLRVDRPEQYF,TGTGCCAGCAGTTTACGGGTGGACCGCCCCGAGCAGTACTTC,TRBJ2-7,NA,TRBV27,14,many
CASSQTGWGLSEAFF,TGTGCCAGCAGCCAGACAGGGTGGGGGCTTTCTGAAGCTTTCTTT,TRBJ1-1,TRBD1,TRBV3-1,15,many
CASRFAGGANEQFF,TGTGCCAGCAGGTTTGCGGGAGGTGCCAATGAGCAGTTCTTC,TRBJ2-1,TRBD2,TRBV2,14,many
CASSQAGTGLYGYTF,TGCGCCAGCAGCCAAGCCGGGACAGGGCTCTATGGCTACACCTTC,TRBJ1-2,TRBD1,TRBV4-1,15,many
CASSLVPIRTAFYGYTF,TGTGCCAGCAGCTTAGTCCCCATCCGGACGGCATTCTATGGCTACACCTTC,TRBJ1-2,NA,TRBV7-2,17,many
CASGDSEGETQYF,TGTGCCAGCGGGGACAGCGAGGGGGAGACCCAGTACTTC,TRBJ2-5,TRBD1,TRBV6-2/TRBV6-3,13,many
CASSQVGARETQYF,TGTGCCAGCAGCCAAGTGGGGGCGCGGGAGACCCAGTACTTC,TRBJ2-5,NA,TRBV3-1,14,many
CASSLQGYEQYF,TGTGCCAGCAGCCTACAGGGATACGAGCAGTACTTC,TRBJ2-7,NA,TRBV7-9,12,many
CASSLGGAANQPQHF,TGTGCCAGCAGTTTGGGGGGCGCGGCGAATCAGCCCCAGCATTTT,TRBJ1-5,NA,TRBV12-3/TRBV12-4,15,NA
CASSSAGGGRETQYF,TGTGCCAGCAGTTCTGCGGGAGGGGGAAGAGAGACCCAGTACTTC,TRBJ2-5,TRBD2,TRBV12-3/TRBV12-4,15,once
CASSPPSEANVLTF,TGTGCCAGCTCACCCCCCAGTGAGGCCAACGTCCTGACTTTC,TRBJ2-6,NA,TRBV18,14,many
CASSSWGGSYEQYF,TGTGCCAGCAGTTCCTGGGGGGGCTCCTACGAGCAGTACTTC,TRBJ2-7,TRBD2,TRBV28,14,many
CASTARYIPGLAQPDTQYF,TGTGCCAGCACCGCCCGCTACATTCCGGGACTAGCCCAGCCAGATACGCAGTATTTT,TRBJ2-3,TRBD2,TRBV6-2/TRBV6-3,19,few
CATSVDGGSYNEQFF,TGTGCCACCAGTGTGGACGGTGGATCCTACAATGAGCAGTTCTTC,TRBJ2-1,NA,TRBV24-1,15,few
CASSYDRLNTEAFF,TGTGCCAGCAGCTACGACAGGCTGAACACTGAAGCTTTCTTT,TRBJ1-1,NA,TRBV7-8,14,many
CASSLSLAGGSEQYF,TGTGCCAGCAGTTTATCTCTAGCGGGGGGGTCCGAGCAGTACTTC,TRBJ2-7,TRBD2,TRBV28,15,many
CASSLRLAGGHTGELFFF,NA,TRBJ2-2,NA,TRBV28,18,NA
CASSIGFWTSGTQPSYNEQFF,TGTGCCAGTAGTATTGGTTTTTGGACTAGCGGGACCCAACCCTCCTACAATGAGCAGTTCTTC,TRBJ2-1,TRBD2,TRBV19,21,many
CASSLGTGDRYEQYF,TGCGCCAGCAGCTTGGGGACAGGGGACCGCTACGAGCAGTACTTC,TRBJ2-7,TRBD1,TRBV5-1,15,many
CSARDGRYNEQFF,TGCAGTGCTAGAGATGGTCGGTACAATGAGCAGTTCTTC,TRBJ2-1,NA,TRBV20-1,13,many
CAWSVYASSGANVLTF,TGTGCCTGGAGTGTATACGCGAGCTCTGGGGCCAACGTCCTGACTTTC,TRBJ2-6,NA,TRBV30,16,many
CASSQEFQGHTEAFF,TGTGCCAGCAGCCAAGAGTTTCAGGGGCACACTGAAGCTTTCTTT,TRBJ1-1,NA,TRBV4-2,15,few
CASSVLLGQGNYGYTF,TGTGCCAGCAGCGTCCTCCTCGGACAGGGGAACTATGGCTACACCTTC,TRBJ1-2,TRBD1,TRBV9,16,many
CASSTAGTGHYEQYF,TGTGCCAGCTCGACAGCGGGGACGGGGCACTACGAGCAGTACTTC,TRBJ2-7,TRBD2,TRBV6-2/TRBV6-3,15,many
CASSKGQGTGYTF,TGTGCCAGCAGTAAGGGACAGGGGACTGGCTACACCTTC,TRBJ1-2,TRBD1,TRBV6-2/TRBV6-3,13,NA